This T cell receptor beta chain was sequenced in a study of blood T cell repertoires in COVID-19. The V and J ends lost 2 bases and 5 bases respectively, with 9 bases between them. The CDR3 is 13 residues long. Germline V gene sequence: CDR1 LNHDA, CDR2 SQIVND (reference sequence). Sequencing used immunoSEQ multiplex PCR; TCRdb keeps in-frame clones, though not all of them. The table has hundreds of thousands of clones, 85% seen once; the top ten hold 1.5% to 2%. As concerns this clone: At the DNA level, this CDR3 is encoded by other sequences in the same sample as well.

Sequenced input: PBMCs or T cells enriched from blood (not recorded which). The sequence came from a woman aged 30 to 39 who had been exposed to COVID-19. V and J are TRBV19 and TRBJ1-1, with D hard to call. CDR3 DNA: TGTGCCAGTAGTATATGGGGAGGGACTGAAGCTTTCTTT. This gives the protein CASSIWGGTEAFF.